The T cell receptor beta chain described here comes from a study of blood T cell repertoires in COVID-19. Trimming removed 6 bases at V and 3 bases at J, with 11 bases between. The CDR3 length is 13 residues. Clones were read by immunoSEQ multiplex PCR, and TCRdb kept only the in-frame ones, dropping some. This sample has some 29,000 clones; roughly 87% occur once, and the top ten carry less than 1.2%. The genes are TRBV12-3 or TRBV12-4 and TRBJ2-5; TRBD1 might be the D (6 bases). Sequenced: peripheral blood. The sequence came from an older man with active or convalescent COVID-19. The CDR3 region is CASSPDSKETQYF. In nucleotides, the CDR3 is TGTGCCAGCAGCCCGGACAGCAAAGAGACCCAGTACTTC.